This TCR beta chain was sequenced during a study of human T cells and chemical hapten exposure. Notes on the study in general: With regard to DPC sensitization, TCRs above 1 in 1000 frequency did not change.

This clonotype has only a few counts. Its target is not known. Time point meaning: patch test 1, 2 weeks after DPC sensitization. Treatment described: therapeutic diphenylcyclopropenone sensitization with weekly scalp DPC. Someone pulled total RNA out of unfractionated whole blood. The library attached unique molecular identifiers to individual cDNA molecules. How the authors handled the data: Counting gave a median of around 100,000 TCRs per sample, with values ranging from about 23,224 to 700,000. TCRdb fed the RACE reads into MiXCR, producing one record per CDR3 protein. For this entry, the V and J calls and clone size follow TCRdb and not the study's own pipeline. There are about 120,000 distinct CDR3 sequences in the sample; around 15% occur only once, and over 0.85% lies in the top ten. V dropped 7 bases and J dropped 6; count of bases not matched to a gene: 8. The length of the CDR3 is 14 residues.

Sample: whole blood, taken in connection with sensitization to the hapten diphenylcyclopropenone (DPC). The rearrangement links TRBV12-3 or TRBV12-4 to TRBJ2-2; 7 positions match TRBD1. The source of this sequence is a young man with alopecia areata. Some clones in this sample may be carry-over from other donors' samples. The CDR3 DNA follows: TGTGCCAGCAACAGGGGACGCGGCGCCGGGGAGCTGTTTTTT. Encoded protein: CASNRGRGAGELFF.